This TCR beta chain emerged from a study of T cell repertoires in cytomegalovirus infection. Across the study: The authors relied on CMV epitopes, both recently identified HLA-C-restricted and well-studied HLA-B-restricted. Public signatures in TCR beta pointed to CMV infection and matching HLA type. Points from the study as a whole: Dominating the ex vivo response were TCR beta clonotypes that were CMV-specific and HLA-C-restricted.

In the case of this clonotype: Its antigen is as yet unknown.

TCRdb passed the reads through MiXCR, listing each CDR3 protein once. The sample lists some 500,000 distinct CDR3 sequences, approximately 40% occurring once. The CDR3 contains 15 residues. In germline, CDR1 is SEHNR, CDR2 FQNEAQ (reference sequence). Trimming removed 5 bases from V and 3 bases from J; junction bases left unmatched: 10. The TCR sequence derives from a human donor in good health (CMV status not recorded). Some clones in this sample may be carry-over from other donors' samples. The material sequenced was cultured PBMCs, taken from culture after CMV antigen stimulation. This sequence joins TRBV7-9 and TRBJ2-7; 7 bases are shared with TRBD2. The CDR3 region has the DNA TGTGCCAGCAGCCCGGGGGATAGCGGGTTCTACGAGCAGTACTTC. As protein: CASSPGDSGFYEQYF.